This T cell receptor beta chain came from a study of graft-versus-host responses after intestinal transplantation. The method was immunoSEQ multiplex PCR; TCRdb's version includes in-frame clones alone and lacks a portion of them. Here the sample spans about 13,000 clones, about 36% being singletons. This clone showed up just a few times. CDR1 and CDR2 (germline): MRHNA, SNTAGT. The V gene end was trimmed by 6 bases and the J gene end by 5 bases; junction bases not matched to a gene: 12. The CDR3 has 15 residues. The sample was alloreactive CD4+ T cells from a mixed lymphocyte reaction culture, taken before intestinal transplant. Regarding subset: CFSE-low proliferating T cells sorted from roughly six-day pre-transplant mixed lymphocyte reaction (GvH or HvG direction). This sequence was found in a human patient who received an intestinal transplant. V gene TRBV6-4 combines with J gene TRBJ1-1; 7 bases align to TRBD1. CDR3 sequence (DNA): TGTGCCAGCAGGGAACAGGGGATGGTAAATACTGAAGCTTTCTTT. Its protein product is CASREQGMVNTEAFF.